This T cell receptor beta chain was sequenced in a study of vaccination and CD4 T cells after COVID-19. On this clonotype itself: The antigen remains undetermined.

The CDR3 loop spans 18 amino acids. Germline lookup yields CDR1 KGHSH and CDR2 LQKENI. V was pared by 1 base and J by 5 bases, with 10 bases of the junction left unmatched. Treatment: approximately 10-day PBMC culture with coronavirus spike peptide pools or control peptides (ViraFEST assay). Oncomine TCR Beta short-read sequencing was applied to DNA from cultured CD4+ T cells. Via MiXCR, TCRdb re-called the PCR reads, giving one row per CDR3 protein. This sample has approximately 26,000 distinct CDR3 sequences; 40% occur once, and the top ten carry roughly 11%. The sequence was collected from a human donor who had recovered from COVID-19. Source material: CD4+ T cells from blood, cultured in vitro. The rearrangement joins TRBV18 to TRBJ2-2; 10 positions match TRBD2. CDR3 sequence: CASSPRRLQREGTGELFF. CDR3 coding DNA: TGTGCCAGCTCACCACGGAGGCTTCAGCGGGAGGGGACCGGGGAGCTGTTTTTT.